This entry lists 2 T cell receptor beta chains sequenced from one sample in a study of blood T cell repertoires in COVID-19. The protocol was immunoSEQ multiplex PCR, while the TCRdb copy is restricted to in-frame clones and leaves out a portion. The data hold fewer than 400,000 clones, with around 84% observed a single time. The specimen was PBMCs or T cells enriched from blood (not recorded which). All receptors derive from a man younger than 45 who had recovered from COVID-19.

This rearrangement joins TRBV13 to TRBJ2-1; 12 bases are shared with TRBD2. The germline V gene has CDR1 PRHDT and CDR2 FYEKMQ (reference sequence). The CDR3 spans 14 residues. Trimming at V came to 3 bases and at J to 7 bases, leaving 1 base not matched to a gene. Written as DNA, the CDR3 is TGTGCCAGCAGCTTGGGGACTAGCGGGAATGAGCAGTTCTTC. Its translation is CASSLGTSGNEQFF.

This clone was picked up a small number of times. Germline and junction disagree at one end, which may indicate a read error. The chain combines TRBV6-1 with TRBJ1-5; D ambiguous. Germline V gene lookup returns CDR1 MNHNS and CDR2 SASEGT. The CDR3 runs to 17 residues. CDR3 in amino acids: CASREDTGSWGGQPQHF. CDR3 nucleotides: TGTGCCAGCAGAGAAGATACGGGTTCTTGGGGAGGCCAGCCCCAGCATTTT.